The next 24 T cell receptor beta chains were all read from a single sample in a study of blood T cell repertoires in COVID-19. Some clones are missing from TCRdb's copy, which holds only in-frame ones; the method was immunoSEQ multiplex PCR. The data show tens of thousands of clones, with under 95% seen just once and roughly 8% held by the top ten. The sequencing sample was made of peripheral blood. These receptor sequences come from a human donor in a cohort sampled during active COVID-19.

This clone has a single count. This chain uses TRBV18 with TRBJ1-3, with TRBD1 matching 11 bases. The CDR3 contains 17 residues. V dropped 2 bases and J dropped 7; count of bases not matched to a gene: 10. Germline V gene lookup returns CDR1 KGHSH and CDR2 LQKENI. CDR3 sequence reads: CASSPIRLDRGPNTIYF. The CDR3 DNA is TGTGCCAGCTCACCAATCCGGTTGGACAGGGGGCCCAACACCATATATTTT.

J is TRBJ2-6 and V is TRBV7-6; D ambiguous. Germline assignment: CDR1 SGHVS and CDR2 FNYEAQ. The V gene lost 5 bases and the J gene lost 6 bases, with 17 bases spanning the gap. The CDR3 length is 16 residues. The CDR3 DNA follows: TGTGCCAGCAGCGACCCCGCCCGGGTTATGGCCAACGTCCTGACTTTC. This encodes CASSDPARVMANVLTF.

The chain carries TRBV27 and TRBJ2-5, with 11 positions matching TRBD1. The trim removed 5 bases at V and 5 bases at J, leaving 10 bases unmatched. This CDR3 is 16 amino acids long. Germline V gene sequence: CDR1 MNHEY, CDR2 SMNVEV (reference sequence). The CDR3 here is CASSNLRDRGNETQYF. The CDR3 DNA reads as TGTGCCAGCAGTAATCTGCGGGACAGGGGGAACGAGACCCAGTACTTC.

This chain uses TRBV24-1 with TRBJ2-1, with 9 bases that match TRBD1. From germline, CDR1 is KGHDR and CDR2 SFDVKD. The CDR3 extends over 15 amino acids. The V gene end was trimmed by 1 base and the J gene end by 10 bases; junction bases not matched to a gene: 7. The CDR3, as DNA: TGTGCCACCAGTGATTTTCCTACAGGGGGCAGCGAGCAGTTCTTC. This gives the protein CATSDFPTGGSEQFF.

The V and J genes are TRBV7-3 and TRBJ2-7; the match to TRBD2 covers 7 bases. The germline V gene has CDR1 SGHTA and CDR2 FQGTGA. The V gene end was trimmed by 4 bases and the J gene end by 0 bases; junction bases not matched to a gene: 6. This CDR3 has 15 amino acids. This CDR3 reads CASSYNGGSSYEQYF. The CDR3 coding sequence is TGTGCCAGCAGCTATAATGGCGGGAGCTCCTACGAGCAGTACTTC. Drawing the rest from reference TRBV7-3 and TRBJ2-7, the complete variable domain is GAGVSQTPSNKVTEKGKYVELRCDPISGHTALYWYRQSLGQGPEFLIYFQGTGAADDSGLPNDRFFAVRPEGSVSTLKIQRTERGDSAVYLCASSYNGGSSYEQYFGPGTRLTVT.

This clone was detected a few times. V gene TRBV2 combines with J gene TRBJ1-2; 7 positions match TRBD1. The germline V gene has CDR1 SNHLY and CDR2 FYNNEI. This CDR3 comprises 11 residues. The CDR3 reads CVTQGDYGYTF. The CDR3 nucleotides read TGTGTAACCCAGGGGGATTATGGCTACACCTTC.

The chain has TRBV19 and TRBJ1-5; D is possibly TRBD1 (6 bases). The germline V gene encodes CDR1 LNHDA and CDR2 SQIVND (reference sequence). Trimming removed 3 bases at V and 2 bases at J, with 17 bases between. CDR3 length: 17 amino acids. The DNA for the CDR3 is TGTGCCAGTAGTATTGGAGCGGGGGCTCGACGCAATCAGCCCCAGCATTTT. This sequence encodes CASSIGAGARRNQPQHF.

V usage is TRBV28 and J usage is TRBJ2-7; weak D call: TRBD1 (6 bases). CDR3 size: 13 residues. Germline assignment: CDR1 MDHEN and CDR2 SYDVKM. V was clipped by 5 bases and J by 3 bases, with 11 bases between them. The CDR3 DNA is TGTGCCAGCAGTACCCCCAGGGGCTACGAGCAGTACTTC. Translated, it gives CASSTPRGYEQYF.

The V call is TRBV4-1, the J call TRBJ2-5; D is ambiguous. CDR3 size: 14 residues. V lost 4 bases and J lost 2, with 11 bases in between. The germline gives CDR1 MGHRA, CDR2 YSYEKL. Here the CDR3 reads CASSLIIEQETQYF. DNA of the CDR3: TGCGCCAGCAGCCTCATAATCGAGCAAGAGACCCAGTACTTC.

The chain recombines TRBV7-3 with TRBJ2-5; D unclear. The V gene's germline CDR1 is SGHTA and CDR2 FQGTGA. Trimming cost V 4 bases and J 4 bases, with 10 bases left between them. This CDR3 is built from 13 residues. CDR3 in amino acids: CASSSLPGETQYF. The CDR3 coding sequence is TGTGCCAGCAGCTCCCTCCCGGGAGAGACCCAGTACTTC.

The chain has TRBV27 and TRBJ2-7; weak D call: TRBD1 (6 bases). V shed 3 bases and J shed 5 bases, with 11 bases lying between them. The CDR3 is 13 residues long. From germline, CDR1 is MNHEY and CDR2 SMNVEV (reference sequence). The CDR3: CASSLKGVNEQYF. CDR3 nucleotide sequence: TGTGCCAGCAGTTTGAAGGGGGTAAACGAGCAGTACTTC.

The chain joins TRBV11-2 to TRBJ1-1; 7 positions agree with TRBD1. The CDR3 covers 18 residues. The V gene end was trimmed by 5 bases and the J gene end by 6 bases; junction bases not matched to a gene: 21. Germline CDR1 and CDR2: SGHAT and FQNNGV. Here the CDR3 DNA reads TGTGCCAGCAGCCGGATGACAGGGAGGACTTTCCTTAAGGCTGAAGCTTTCTTT. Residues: CASSRMTGRTFLKAEAFF.

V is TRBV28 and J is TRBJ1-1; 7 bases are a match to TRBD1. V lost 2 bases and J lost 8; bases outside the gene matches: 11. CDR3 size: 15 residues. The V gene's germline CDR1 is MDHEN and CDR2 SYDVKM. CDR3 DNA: TGTGCCAGCAGTTTACAGCGGAGCAGACAGGGCGAAGCTTTCTTT. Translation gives CASSLQRSRQGEAFF.

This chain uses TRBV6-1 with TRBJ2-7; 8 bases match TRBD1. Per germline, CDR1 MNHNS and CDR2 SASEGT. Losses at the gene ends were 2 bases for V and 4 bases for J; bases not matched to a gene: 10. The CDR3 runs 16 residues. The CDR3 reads CASSEMNLDRGYEQYF. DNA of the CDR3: TGTGCCAGCAGTGAAATGAATTTAGACAGGGGTTACGAGCAGTACTTC.

The CDR3 region has the DNA TGTGCCAGCAGCCCGAGACAGGTCCTCATGAACACTGAAGCTTTCTTT. Its protein product is CASSPRQVLMNTEAFF. The chain joins TRBV11-2 to TRBJ1-1; the D gene is possibly TRBD1 (6 bases). The ends were cut back, 5 bases at V and 0 bases at J, with 16 bases in the middle. The V gene's germline CDR1 is SGHAT and CDR2 FQNNGV. The CDR3 has 16 amino acids.

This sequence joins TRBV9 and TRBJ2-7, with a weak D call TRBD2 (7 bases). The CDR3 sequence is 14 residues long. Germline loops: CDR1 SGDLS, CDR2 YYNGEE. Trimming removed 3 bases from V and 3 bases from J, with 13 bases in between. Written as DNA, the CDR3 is TGTGCCAGCAGCGAGGGGGAGGGAGACTACGAGCAGTACTTC. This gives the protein CASSEGEGDYEQYF.

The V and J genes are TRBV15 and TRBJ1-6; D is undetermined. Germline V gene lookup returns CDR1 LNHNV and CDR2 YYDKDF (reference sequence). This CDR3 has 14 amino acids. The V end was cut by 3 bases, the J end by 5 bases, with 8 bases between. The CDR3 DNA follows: TGTGCCACCAGCAGCCGACAAGATAATTCACCCCTCCACTTT. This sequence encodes CATSSRQDNSPLHF.

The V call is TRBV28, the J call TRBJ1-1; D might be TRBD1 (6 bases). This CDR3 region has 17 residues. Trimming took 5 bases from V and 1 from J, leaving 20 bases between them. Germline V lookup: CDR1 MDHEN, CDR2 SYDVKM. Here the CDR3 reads CASSPPPYRAGNTEAFF. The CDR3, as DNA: TGTGCCAGCAGTCCCCCGCCTTACAGGGCCGGGAACACTGAAGCTTTCTTT.

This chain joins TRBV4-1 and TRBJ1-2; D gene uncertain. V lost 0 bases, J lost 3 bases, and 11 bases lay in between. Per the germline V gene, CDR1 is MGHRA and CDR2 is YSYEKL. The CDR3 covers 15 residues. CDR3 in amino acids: CASSQEAGEYYGYTF. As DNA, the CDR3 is TGCGCCAGCAGCCAAGAGGCGGGAGAATACTATGGCTACACCTTC.

CDR3 sequence reads: CASSPSPGDGYTF. CDR3 coding DNA: TGTGCCAGCAGTCCCTCCCCGGGGGATGGCTACACCTTC. The J gene is TRBJ1-2, the V gene TRBV27, with a possible D match to TRBD1 (5 bases). Trimming shortened V by 5 bases and J by 6 bases, and 13 bases separated the two germline ends. CDR1 MNHEY and CDR2 SMNVEV come from the germline V gene (reference sequence). The CDR3 covers 13 residues.

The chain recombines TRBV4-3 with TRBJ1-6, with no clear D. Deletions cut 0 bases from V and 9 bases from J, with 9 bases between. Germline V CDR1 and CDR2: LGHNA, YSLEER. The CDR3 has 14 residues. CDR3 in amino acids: CASSQESSGSPLHF. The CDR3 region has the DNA TGCGCCAGCAGCCAAGAGTCGTCCGGTTCACCCCTCCACTTT.

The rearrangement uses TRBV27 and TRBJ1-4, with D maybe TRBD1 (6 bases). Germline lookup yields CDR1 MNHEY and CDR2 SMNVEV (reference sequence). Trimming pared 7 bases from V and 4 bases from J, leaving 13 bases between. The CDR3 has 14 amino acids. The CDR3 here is CASKGARGNEKLFF. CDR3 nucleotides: TGTGCCAGCAAAGGTGCCAGGGGTAATGAAAAACTGTTTTTT.

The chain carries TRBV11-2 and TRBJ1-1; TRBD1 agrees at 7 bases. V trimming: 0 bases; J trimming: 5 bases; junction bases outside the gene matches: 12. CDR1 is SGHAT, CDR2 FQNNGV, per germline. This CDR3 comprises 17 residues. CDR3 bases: TGTGCCAGCAGCTTAGATAGTTATTACAGGGGAGGAACTGAAGCTTTCTTT. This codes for CASSLDSYYRGGTEAFF. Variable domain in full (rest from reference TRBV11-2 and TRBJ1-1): EAGVAQSPRYKIIEKRQSVAFWCNPISGHATLYWYQQILGQGPKLLIQFQNNGVVDDSQLPKDRFSAERLKGVDSTLKIQPAKLEDSAVYLCASSLDSYYRGGTEAFFGQGTRLTVV.

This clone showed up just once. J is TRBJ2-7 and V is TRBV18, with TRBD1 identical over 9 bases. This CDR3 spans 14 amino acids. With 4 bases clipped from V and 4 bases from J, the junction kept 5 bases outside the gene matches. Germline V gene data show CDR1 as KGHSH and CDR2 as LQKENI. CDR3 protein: CASSRTGGWYEQYF. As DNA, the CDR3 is TGTGCCAGCTCACGTACAGGGGGCTGGTACGAGCAGTACTTC.